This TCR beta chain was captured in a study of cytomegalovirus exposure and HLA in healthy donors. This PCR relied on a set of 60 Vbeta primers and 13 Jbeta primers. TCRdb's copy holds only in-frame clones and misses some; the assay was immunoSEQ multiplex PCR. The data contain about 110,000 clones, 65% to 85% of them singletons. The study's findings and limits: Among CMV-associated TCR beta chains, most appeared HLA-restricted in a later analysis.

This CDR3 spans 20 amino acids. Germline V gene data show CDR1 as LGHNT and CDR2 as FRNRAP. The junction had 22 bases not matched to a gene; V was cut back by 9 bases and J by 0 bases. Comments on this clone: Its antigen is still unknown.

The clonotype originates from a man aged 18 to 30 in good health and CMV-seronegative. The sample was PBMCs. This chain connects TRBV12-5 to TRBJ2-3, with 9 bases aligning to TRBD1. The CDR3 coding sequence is TGTGCTAGGGACCCGGGGGACAGGGAACACCCTAATCCTAGCACAGATACGCAGTATTTT. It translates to CARDPGDREHPNPSTDTQYF. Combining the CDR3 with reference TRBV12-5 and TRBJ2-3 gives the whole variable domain DARVTQTPRHKVTEMGQEVTMRCQPILGHNTVFWYRQTMMQGLELLAYFRNRAPLDDSGMPKDRFSAEMPDATLATLKIQPSEPRDSAVYFCARDPGDREHPNPSTDTQYFGPGTRLTVL.